A single sample is the source of the 20 T cell receptor beta chains below, sequenced in a study of blood T cells in healthy people across ages. A J-beta primer mix and a sample-barcoded 5' primer were used in a second PCR of about 6 to 12 cycles. TCRdb reanalysed the 5' RACE reads using MiXCR and keeps one entry per CDR3 protein. The sample consists of 1.5 million or so distinct CDR3 sequences, 35% to 45% of them appearing once. The sequencing sample was made of blood. The receptors were gathered from a young woman in good health.

The chain employs TRBV7-8 and TRBJ2-1; 9 nucleotides align to TRBD1. The V gene's germline CDR1 is SGHVS and CDR2 FQNEAQ. This CDR3 comprises 16 residues. Trimming at V came to 5 bases and at J to 13 bases, leaving 18 bases not matched to a gene. In DNA, the CDR3 is TGTGCCAGCAGCCCGCGAGGGACAGGGATTTTTGAGACCCAGTTCTTC. Its translation is CASSPRGTGIFETQFF.

V usage is TRBV15 and J usage is TRBJ2-3; 9 bases are a match to TRBD2. Unmatched junction bases numbered 4, after V lost 1 base and J lost 5 bases. Per germline, CDR1 LNHNV and CDR2 YYDKDF (reference sequence). CDR3 length: 15 amino acids. The CDR3 sequence: CATSRGSGREDTQYF. In DNA form, the CDR3 reads TGTGCCACCAGCAGAGGTAGCGGGAGAGAAGATACGCAGTATTTT. The full variable domain, in which reference TRBV15 and TRBJ2-3 provide the parts outside the CDR3, is DAMVIQNPRYQVTQFGKPVTLSCSQTLNHNVMYWYQQKSSQAPKLLFHYYDKDFNNEADTPDNFQSRRPNTSFCFLDIRSPGLGDTAMYLCATSRGSGREDTQYFGPGTRLTVL.

There are a few counts of this clonotype. As DNA, the CDR3 is TGTGCCAGCAAAGAGGACTCTGGGGCCAACGTCCTGACTTTC. Its protein is CASKEDSGANVLTF. V is TRBV9 and J is TRBJ2-6; no reliable D call. V dropped 6 bases and J dropped 0 bases, with 7 bases sitting between them. Germline-derived CDR1 and CDR2 are SGDLS and YYNGEE. The CDR3 extends over 14 amino acids. The full variable domain, in which reference TRBV9 and TRBJ2-6 provide the parts outside the CDR3, is DSGVTQTPKHLITATGQRVTLRCSPRSGDLSVYWYQQSLDQGLQFLIQYYNGEERAKGNILERFSAQQFPDLHSELNLSSLELGDSALYFCASKEDSGANVLTFGAGSRLTVL.

The V gene is TRBV9, the J gene TRBJ1-2; 9 bases fit TRBD1. CDR3 size: 15 residues. V was pared by 3 bases and J by 2 bases, with 5 bases of the junction left unmatched. Germline V gene data show CDR1 as SGDLS and CDR2 as YYNGEE. The CDR3 here is CASSAQGQGNYGYTF. The DNA of the CDR3 is TGTGCCAGCAGCGCCCAGGGACAGGGAAACTATGGCTACACCTTC.

J is TRBJ2-5 and V is TRBV28, with D maybe TRBD1 (6 bases). V shed 3 bases and J shed 13 bases, with 12 bases lying between them. The CDR3 consists of 11 residues. Germline V gene sequence: CDR1 MDHEN, CDR2 SYDVKM. The CDR3 nucleotides read TGTGCCAGCAGTTTCCGCGACAGGCCGTACTTC. Protein sequence: CASSFRDRPYF.

The chain links TRBV6-2 or TRBV6-3 to TRBJ2-3; 8 bases match TRBD2. The CDR3 sequence is 13 residues long. Germline-derived CDR1 and CDR2 are MNHEY and SVGEGT. V shed 6 bases, J shed 8 bases, and the junction held 7 bases outside the gene matches. The CDR3 protein is CASRERGRVTQYF. The CDR3 DNA reads as TGTGCCAGCAGGGAGCGGGGGAGGGTTACGCAGTATTTT.

The chain is built from TRBV12-3 or TRBV12-4 and TRBJ2-7; 7 bases fit TRBD1. The CDR3 extends over 15 amino acids. V was pared by 6 bases and J by 3 bases, with 11 bases of the junction left unmatched. The chain's CDR3 is CASSPTGRLFYEQYF. Written as DNA, the CDR3 is TGTGCCAGCAGCCCGACAGGGCGATTATTCTACGAGCAGTACTTC.

This clonotype was detected a few times. The genes are TRBV5-1 and TRBJ2-1; 12 bases agree with TRBD2. Germline loops: CDR1 SGHRS, CDR2 YFSETQ. V lost 0 bases, J lost 7 bases, and 5 bases stayed unmatched. The CDR3 sequence is 16 residues long. The CDR3 DNA follows: TGCGCCAGCAGCTTGGTGGCTAGCGGGGGGGCAAATGAGCAGTTCTTC. It codes for CASSLVASGGANEQFF.

This clonotype was counted a few times. The chain combines TRBV4-3 with TRBJ2-1; TRBD1 aligns across 9 bases. The germline CDR1 and CDR2 sequences are LGHNA and YSLEER. J was trimmed by 8 bases and V by 6 bases; bases with no gene match: 8. This CDR3 has 14 residues. CDR3: CASRSKDRGDEQFF. In nucleotides, the CDR3 is TGCGCCAGCAGGTCCAAGGACAGGGGAGATGAGCAGTTCTTC.

Here the CDR3 DNA reads TGCAGCGTTGAGTCAGGTGAGGGCTTCCTCTACGAGCAGTACTTC. This codes for CSVESGEGFLYEQYF. The V call is TRBV29-1, the J call TRBJ2-7; perhaps TRBD2 as D (5 bases). This CDR3 region has 15 residues. The germline V gene has CDR1 SQVTM and CDR2 ANQGSEA. V dropped 3 bases and J dropped 3 bases, with 18 bases sitting between them.

Regarding this clonotype: Compared with germline, one end of the junction differs, possibly owing to a read error. This rearrangement joins TRBV12-3 or TRBV12-4 to TRBJ2-5; no clear D gene. This CDR3 spans 11 amino acids. The CDR3 DNA sequence: TGTGCCAGCAGTTTAGATGTAGGGCAGCACTTC. Translated, it gives CASSLDVGQHF.

The rearrangement joins TRBV7-8 to TRBJ1-3, with no clear D. CDR1 and CDR2 (germline): SGHVS, FQNEAQ. Trimming took off 5 bases at V and 4 bases at J, with 15 bases between the two ends. The CDR3 has 15 residues. The CDR3 DNA follows: TGTGCCAGCAGCCCCCCCCTCCGTCTCGGAAACACCATATATTTT. This translates into CASSPPLRLGNTIYF.

CDR3 sequence reads: CASSSHVEDTF. For the CDR3, the DNA is TGTGCCAGCAGTTCACATGTGGAGGACACCTTC. This sequence joins TRBV11-2 and TRBJ1-2; D is undetermined. The CDR3 contains 11 residues. CDR1 and CDR2 from the germline V gene are SGHAT and FQNNGV. V was clipped by 6 bases and J by 12 bases, with 14 bases between them.

This clonotype was counted only a few times. The gene calls are TRBV27 and TRBJ2-2; possible D gene TRBD2, 6 bases. In germline, CDR1 is MNHEY, CDR2 SMNVEV (reference sequence). The CDR3 extends over 13 amino acids. V shed 2 bases and J shed 7 bases, with 8 bases lying between them. The CDR3 nucleotides read TGTGCCAGCAGTTTAATAGCGGACGGGGAGCTGTTTTTT. This codes for CASSLIADGELFF.

J is TRBJ2-1 and V is TRBV7-2, with 13 nucleotides matching TRBD2. V shed 5 bases, J shed 8 bases, and the junction held 15 bases outside the gene matches. The CDR3 contains 18 residues. Germline CDR1 and CDR2: SGHTA and FQGNSA. The CDR3 loop is CASSRSGGLAGRYDEQFF. The CDR3 region has the DNA TGTGCCAGCAGCCGCTCCGGGGGACTAGCGGGAAGGTACGATGAGCAGTTCTTC.

This clonotype was seen repeatedly, ten times or more. The rearrangement uses TRBV7-2 and TRBJ2-7; D remains ambiguous. CDR3 size: 11 residues. Trimming cost V 5 bases and J 4 bases, with 6 bases left between them. Germline lookup yields CDR1 SGHTA and CDR2 FQGNSA. CDR3 in amino acids: CASSPRYEQYF. CDR3 DNA sequence: TGTGCCAGCAGCCCAAGATACGAGCAGTACTTC.

The rearrangement joins TRBV6-5 to TRBJ2-3; possible D gene TRBD2, 6 bases. Trimming pared 2 bases from V and 11 bases from J, leaving 20 bases between. This CDR3 is built from 15 residues. Looked up from germline, CDR1 is MNHEY and CDR2 is SVGAGI. The CDR3 DNA is TGTGCCAGCAGTTACGGGACTCTGGGGTCTGATGGGCAGTATTTT. Its protein is CASSYGTLGSDGQYF.

This chain connects TRBV2 to TRBJ1-4; the D gene is possibly TRBD1 (5 bases). Germline-derived CDR1 and CDR2 are SNHLY and FYNNEI. CDR3 length: 14 residues. V gave up 6 bases and J gave up 4 bases, with 12 bases separating them. This CDR3 reads CASSLDRNNEKLFF. In DNA form, the CDR3 reads TGTGCCAGCAGCCTTGACAGAAATAATGAAAAACTGTTTTTT.

This clonotype was seen just once. Here the CDR3 reads CASSYEARGLDEQYF. The DNA of the CDR3 is TGTGCCAGCAGCTACGAGGCCAGGGGACTCGACGAGCAGTACTTC. This chain connects TRBV7-2 to TRBJ2-7; the D gene could be TRBD1 or TRBD2 (6 bases each). Trimming left V 4 bases short and J 5 bases short, with 18 bases between. The CDR3 is 15 amino acids. The germline gives CDR1 SGHTA, CDR2 FQGNSA.

The rearrangement links TRBV5-1 to TRBJ2-3; 8 bases agree with TRBD1. Germline trimming cut 3 bases from V and 3 bases from J; bases unmatched to any gene: 6. This CDR3 has 15 residues. Germline V lookup: CDR1 SGHRS, CDR2 YFSETQ. DNA of the CDR3: TGCGCCAGCAGCTCCGAGGGACAGGTTACAGATACGCAGTATTTT. It yields the protein CASSSEGQVTDTQYF. Full variable domain (outside the CDR3, taken from reference TRBV5-1 and TRBJ2-3): KAGVTQTPRYLIKTRGQQVTLSCSPISGHRSVSWYQQTPGQGLQFLFEYFSETQRNKGNFPGRFSGRQFSNSRSEMNVSTLELGDSALYLCASSSEGQVTDTQYFGPGTRLTVL.